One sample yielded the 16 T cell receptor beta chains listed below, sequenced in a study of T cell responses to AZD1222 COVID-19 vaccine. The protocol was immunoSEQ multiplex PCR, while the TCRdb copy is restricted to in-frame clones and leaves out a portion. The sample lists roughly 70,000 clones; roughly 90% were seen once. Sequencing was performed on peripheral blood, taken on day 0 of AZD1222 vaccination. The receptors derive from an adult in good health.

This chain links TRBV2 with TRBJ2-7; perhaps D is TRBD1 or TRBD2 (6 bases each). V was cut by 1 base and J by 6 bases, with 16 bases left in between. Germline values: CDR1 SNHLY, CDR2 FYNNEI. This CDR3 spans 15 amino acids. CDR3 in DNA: TGTGCCAGCAGTGAAGTCAGGGGCCCCGGGGGCGAGCAGTACTTC. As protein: CASSEVRGPGGEQYF.

CDR3 coding DNA: TGTGCCAGCAGTCTATATACGAACTATGGCTACACCTTC. Translated, it gives CASSLYTNYGYTF. The gene calls are TRBV27 and TRBJ1-2; D call uncertain. Per germline, CDR1 MNHEY and CDR2 SMNVEV (reference sequence). The V end was cut by 5 bases, the J end by 2 bases, with 9 bases between. CDR3 size: 13 residues.

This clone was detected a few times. As DNA, the CDR3 is TGTGCCAGCAGCTTAGAAGCGAAACCCAATGAGCAGTTCTTC. Protein sequence: CASSLEAKPNEQFF. This chain links TRBV7-3 with TRBJ2-1; D ambiguous. Germline CDR1 and CDR2: SGHTA and FQGTGA. The CDR3 consists of 14 residues. V shed 2 bases and J shed 6 bases, with 11 bases lying between them.

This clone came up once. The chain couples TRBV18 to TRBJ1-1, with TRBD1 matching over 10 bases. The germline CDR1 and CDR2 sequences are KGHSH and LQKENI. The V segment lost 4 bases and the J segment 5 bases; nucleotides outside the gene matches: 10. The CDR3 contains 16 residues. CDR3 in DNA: TGTGCCAGCTCACAACGACAGGGGGCCCAGGAGACTGAAGCTTTCTTT. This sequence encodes CASSQRQGAQETEAFF.

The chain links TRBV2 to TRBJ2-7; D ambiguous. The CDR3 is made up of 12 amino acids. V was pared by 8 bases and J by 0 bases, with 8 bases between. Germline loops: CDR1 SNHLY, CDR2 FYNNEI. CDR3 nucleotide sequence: TGTGCCAGCGATCCAAGCTCCTACGAGCAGTACTTC. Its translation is CASDPSSYEQYF.

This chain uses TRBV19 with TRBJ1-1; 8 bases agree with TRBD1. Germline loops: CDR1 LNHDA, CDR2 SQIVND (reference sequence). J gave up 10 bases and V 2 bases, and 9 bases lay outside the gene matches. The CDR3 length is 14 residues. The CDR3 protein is CASSIRTGPGRAFF. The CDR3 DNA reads TGTGCCAGTAGTATACGGACAGGGCCCGGGAGAGCTTTCTTT.

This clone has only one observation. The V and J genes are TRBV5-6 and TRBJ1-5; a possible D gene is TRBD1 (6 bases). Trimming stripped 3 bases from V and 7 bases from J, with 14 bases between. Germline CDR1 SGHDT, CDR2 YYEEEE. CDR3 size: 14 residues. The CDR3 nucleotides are TGTGCCAGCAGCTCACAGGGTTCGGGACAGCCCCAGCATTTT. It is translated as CASSSQGSGQPQHF.

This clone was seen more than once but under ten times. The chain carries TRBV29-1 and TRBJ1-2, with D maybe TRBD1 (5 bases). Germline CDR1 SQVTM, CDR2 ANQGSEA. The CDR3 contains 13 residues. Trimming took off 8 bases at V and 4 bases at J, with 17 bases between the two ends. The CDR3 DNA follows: TGCAGCTCAACTTCAGGGTCCTCCTATGGCTACACCTTC. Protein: CSSTSGSSYGYTF.

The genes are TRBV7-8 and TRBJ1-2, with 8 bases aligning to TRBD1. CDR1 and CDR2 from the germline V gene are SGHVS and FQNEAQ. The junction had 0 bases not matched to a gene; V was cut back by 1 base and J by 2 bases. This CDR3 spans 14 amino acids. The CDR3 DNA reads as TGTGCCAGCAGCTTAGGGACAGGGAACTATGGCTACACCTTC. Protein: CASSLGTGNYGYTF. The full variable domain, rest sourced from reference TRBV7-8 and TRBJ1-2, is GAGVSQSPRYKVAKRGQDVALRCDPISGHVSLFWYQQALGQGPEFLTYFQNEAQLDKSGLPSDRFFAERPEGSVSTLKIQRTQQEDSAVYLCASSLGTGNYGYTFGSGTRLTVV.

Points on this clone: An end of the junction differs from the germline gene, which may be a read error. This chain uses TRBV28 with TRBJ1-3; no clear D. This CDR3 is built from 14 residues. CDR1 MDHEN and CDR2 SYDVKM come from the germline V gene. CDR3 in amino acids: CASSLLGIGNTIYF. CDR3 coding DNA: TGTGCCAGCAGCTTATTGGGGATCGGAAACACCATATATTTT. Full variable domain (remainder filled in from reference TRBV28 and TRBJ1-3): DVKVTQSSRYLVKRTGEKVFLECVQDMDHENMFWYRQDPGLGLRLIYFSYDVKMKEKGDIPEGYSVSREKKERFSLILESASTNQTSMYLCASSLLGIGNTIYFGEGSWLTVV.

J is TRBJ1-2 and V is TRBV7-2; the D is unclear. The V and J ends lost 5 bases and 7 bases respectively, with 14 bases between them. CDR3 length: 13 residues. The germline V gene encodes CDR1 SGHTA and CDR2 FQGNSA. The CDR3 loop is CASSQNAGFGYTF. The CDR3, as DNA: TGTGCCAGCAGCCAGAATGCGGGGTTTGGCTACACCTTC.

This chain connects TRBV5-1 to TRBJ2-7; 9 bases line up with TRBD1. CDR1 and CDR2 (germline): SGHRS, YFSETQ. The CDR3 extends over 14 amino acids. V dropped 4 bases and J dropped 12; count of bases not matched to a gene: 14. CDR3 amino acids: CASSQTGGSARVYF. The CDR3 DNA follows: TGCGCCAGCAGCCAGACAGGGGGGTCGGCGCGGGTGTACTTC.

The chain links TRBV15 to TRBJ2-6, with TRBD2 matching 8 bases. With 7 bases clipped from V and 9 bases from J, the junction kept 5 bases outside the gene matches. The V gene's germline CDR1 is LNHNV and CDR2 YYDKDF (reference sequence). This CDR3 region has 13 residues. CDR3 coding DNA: TGTGCCACCACGGCGGGGGGACACAACGTCCTGACTTTC. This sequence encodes CATTAGGHNVLTF.

Here the CDR3 reads CASSINKDNEQFF. CDR3 DNA sequence: TGTGCCAGTAGTATTAATAAGGACAATGAGCAGTTCTTC. This rearrangement joins TRBV19 to TRBJ2-1, with D unresolved. The germline V and J ends were trimmed by 3 bases and 5 bases, with 8 bases remaining between them. Per the germline V gene, CDR1 is LNHDA and CDR2 is SQIVND (reference sequence). CDR3 length: 13 amino acids.

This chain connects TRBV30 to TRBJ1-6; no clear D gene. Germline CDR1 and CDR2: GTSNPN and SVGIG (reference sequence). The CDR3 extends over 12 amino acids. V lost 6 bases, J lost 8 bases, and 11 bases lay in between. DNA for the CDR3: TGTGCCTGCAAAATGGGGTATTCACCCCTCCACTTT. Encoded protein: CACKMGYSPLHF.

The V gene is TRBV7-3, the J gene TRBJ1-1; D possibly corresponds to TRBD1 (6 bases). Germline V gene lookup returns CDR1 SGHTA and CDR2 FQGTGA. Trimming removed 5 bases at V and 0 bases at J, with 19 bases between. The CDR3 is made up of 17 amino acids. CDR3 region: CASSPKANRALNTEAFF. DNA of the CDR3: TGTGCCAGCAGCCCCAAAGCCAACAGGGCATTGAACACTGAAGCTTTCTTT.